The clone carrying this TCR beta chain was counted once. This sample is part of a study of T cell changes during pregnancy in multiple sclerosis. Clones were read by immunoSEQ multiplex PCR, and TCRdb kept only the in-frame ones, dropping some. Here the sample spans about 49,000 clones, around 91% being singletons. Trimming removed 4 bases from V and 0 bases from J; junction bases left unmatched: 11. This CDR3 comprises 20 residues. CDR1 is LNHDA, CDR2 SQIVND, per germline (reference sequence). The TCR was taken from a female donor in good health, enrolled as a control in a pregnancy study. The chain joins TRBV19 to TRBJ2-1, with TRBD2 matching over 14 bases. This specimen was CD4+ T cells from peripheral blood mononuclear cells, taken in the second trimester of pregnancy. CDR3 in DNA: TGTGCCAGTAGTAATTTCGGGACTAGCGGGGGCCGGAGCTCCTACAATGAGCAGTTCTTC. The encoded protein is CASSNFGTSGGRSSYNEQFF.